This T cell receptor beta chain was captured in a study of T cells in Graves' hyperthyroidism and ophthalmopathy (dated by TCRdb to the late 2010s). About the investigation overall: Peripheral blood was sampled at the time of initial diagnosis, prior to any treatment. The 75 to 100 discovery patients were randomly split 7:3 into training and test sets. Thyroid tissue and blood T-cell repertoires from over 5 Graves' hyperthyroidism patients were also compared in the study. To identify distinguishing TCR V-J signatures, a discovery cohort of around 100 patients was used, comprising 43 with Graves' ophthalmopathy and some 60 with stable Graves' hyperthyroidism. Prospective prediction of ophthalmopathy was tested in an independent validation cohort consisting of some 20 hyperthyroidism patients and more than 15 patients who later progressed to ophthalmopathy. The paper reports TCR Vbeta CDR3 sequencing of roughly 140 peripheral blood samples: under 45 ophthalmopathy, fewer than 80 hyperthyroidism and 17 progressor patients. Following sampling, methimazole starting at 30 mg daily was given to hyperthyroidism patients, and high-dose intravenous methylprednisolone was given to ophthalmopathy patients.

This clonotype showed up many times. No cognate antigen has been identified for it. No clone much larger than this one lies a single base away; base qualities are absent. The hyperthyroidism patients were between 18 and 65 years old and newly diagnosed, with a disease duration of less than 2 months. Exclusion was applied to patients with uncontrolled infections, other autoimmune diseases, pregnancy or lactation. Clinical symptoms, serum thyroxine and TRAb, thyroid ultrasound, and orbital computed tomography formed the basis for the diagnoses. Blood from progressor patients was collected at the time of first diagnosis with hyperthyroidism, before any ophthalmopathy symptoms had appeared. PBMCs were isolated from more than 8 ml of fresh peripheral blood by Ficoll-Paque density gradient centrifugation. Progressor patients were defined as those initially diagnosed with Graves' hyperthyroidism in whom ophthalmopathy developed during follow-up. Trizol reagent was used to extract total RNA, and RNA quality was then checked on an Agilent 2100 Bioanalyzer.

Looking up the germline V gene yields CDR1 SGHTA and CDR2 FQGNSA. The V and J ends are trimmed by 5 bases and 2 bases, leaving 17 bases between them. The CDR3, from cysteine to phenylalanine, totals 16 residues. The only DNA kept is the CDR3, 48 bases in frame from the first base. The TCR beta CDR3 regions were amplified from RNA transcripts. For the first round of RT-PCR on the TCR CDR3, the HTBI primer set was used together with the Qiagen OneStep RT-PCR kit. Libraries were constructed in a second round of multiplex PCR, after which size selection and purification were carried out. The libraries were sequenced on an Illumina HiSeq2000 using paired-end 100 bp reads. Regarding the original processing steps: SOAPnuke was used to process the raw data, with reads discarded if the reads contained adapters or uncalled bases, had a mean Phred below 15, or lacked an exact constant-primer or identifier match. COPE v1.2.5 was used to merge the high-quality paired reads, and each unique nucleotide sequence was defined as a clonotype. Clonotypes were aligned to IMGT TRBV, TRBD and TRBJ reference segments using MiTCR v1.1. The analysis included only V-J combinations with a frequency above 0.0001, which together covered around 99% of the repertoires. The TCS score was defined as F50 (clonal expansion) divided by E x V (chaos), with BLOSUM62-based TCRdist calculated between CDR3 peptides within each V-J. Welch's t-statistics and random forest reduced approximately 520 V-J features to fewer than 15, which were used in a naive Bayes classifier (R e1071). Starting from the raw public reads, TCRdb applied fastp trimming at Q25, assembled clones with MiXCR and retained in-frame beta chains. Identical CDR3 protein sequences are pooled into one entry, listed with their most common genes and DNA. TCRdb's processing, not the authors' own work, is the source of the V and J calls. The sample table records 600,000 to 850,000 distinct CDR3 sequences; under 20% of these occur just once. The top ten clonotypes cover roughly a sixth of the sample.

Broad study findings and their caveats: Blood samples also contained most of the expanded thyroid clonotypes (frequency above 0.001), which suggests that blood repertoires may reflect thyroid immune responses. A model built on a 13 V-J signature distinguished ophthalmopathy from stable hyperthyroidism, reaching over 85% sensitivity and around 81% specificity in cross-validation and 80%/75% in testing. In validation, the model predicted progression to ophthalmopathy with approximately 70% sensitivity and over 72% specificity, a median of about six months before onset. Sample size was not statistically predetermined, and investigators were not blinded to group allocation.

Source material: blood. This receptor was obtained from a woman in her forties or fifties with Graves' hyperthyroidism that later progressed to Graves' ophthalmopathy. The rearrangement joined TRBV7-2 to TRBJ2-3; a tentative D call is TRBD2 (7 bases match). The DNA reads as follows: TGTGCCAGCAGCCCTTGGGTGGGGGGGCACACAGATACGCAGTATTTT. It is translated as CASSPWVGGHTDTQYF.